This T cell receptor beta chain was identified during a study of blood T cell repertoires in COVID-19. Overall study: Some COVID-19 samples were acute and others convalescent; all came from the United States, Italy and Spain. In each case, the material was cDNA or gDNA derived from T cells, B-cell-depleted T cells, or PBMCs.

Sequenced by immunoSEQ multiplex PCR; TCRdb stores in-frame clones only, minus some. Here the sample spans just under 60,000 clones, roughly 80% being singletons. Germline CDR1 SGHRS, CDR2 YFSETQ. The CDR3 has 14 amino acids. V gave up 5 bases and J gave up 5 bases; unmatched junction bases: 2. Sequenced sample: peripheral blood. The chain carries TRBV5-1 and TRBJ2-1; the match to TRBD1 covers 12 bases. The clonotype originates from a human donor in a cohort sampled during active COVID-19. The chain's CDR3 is CASSRDRGHNEQFF. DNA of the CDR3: TGCGCCAGCAGTCGGGACAGGGGGCACAATGAGCAGTTCTTC.